This T cell receptor (beta chain) was sequenced for a study of monozygotic twins with inflammatory bowel disease. This CDR3 contains 16 residues. The germline V gene has CDR1 MGHRA and CDR2 YSYEKL. TCRdb reprocessed the 5' RACE reads, keeping one entry per CDR3 protein, no DNA. The sample holds 110,000 to 150,000 distinct CDR3 sequences. Study observations and caveats: Healthy co-twins showed greater TCRbeta diversity (inverse Simpson) than IBD patients. There were differing immunosuppressive treatments, which may have added variability to patient repertoires.

Notes on this clonotype: Its antigen is still unknown.

This sequence originates from a human donor with ulcerative colitis or Crohn's disease, or a healthy co-twin of an affected twin (not recorded which). Sequenced sample: blood. This chain connects TRBV4-1 to TRBJ2-1; the D gene TCRdb calls, TRBD2, cannot be checked with no DNA. CDR3 sequence reads: CASSQGRGGSYNEQFF.